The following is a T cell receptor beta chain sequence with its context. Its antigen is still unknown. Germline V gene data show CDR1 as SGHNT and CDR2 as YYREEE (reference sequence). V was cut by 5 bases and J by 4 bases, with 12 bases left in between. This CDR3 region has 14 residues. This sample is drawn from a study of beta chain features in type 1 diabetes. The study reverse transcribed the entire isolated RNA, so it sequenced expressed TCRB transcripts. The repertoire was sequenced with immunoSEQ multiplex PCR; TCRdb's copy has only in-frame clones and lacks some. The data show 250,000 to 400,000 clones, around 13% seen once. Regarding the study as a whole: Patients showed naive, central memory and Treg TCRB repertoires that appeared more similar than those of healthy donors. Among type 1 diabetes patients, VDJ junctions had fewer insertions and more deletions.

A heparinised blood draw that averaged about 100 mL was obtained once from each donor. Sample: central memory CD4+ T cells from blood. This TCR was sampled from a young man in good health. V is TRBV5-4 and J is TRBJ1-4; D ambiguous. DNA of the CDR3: TGTGCCAGCAGTCCAAACACCGATAATGAAAAACTGTTTTTT. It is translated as CASSPNTDNEKLFF.